The 23 T cell receptor beta chains reported below all come from one sample, sequenced in a study of Graves' ophthalmopathy and Graves' hyperthyroidism. RNA transcripts yielded amplified TCR beta CDR3 regions. First-round RT-PCR with HTBI primers preceded a second-round multiplex PCR. Each CDR3 protein is one row after TCRdb ran MiXCR on the multiplex PCR reads. This sample has approximately 1.2 million distinct CDR3 sequences, with about 35% found just once. Sequencing used peripheral blood or thyroid tissue (not recorded which). These receptor sequences come from an adult man with Graves' hyperthyroidism.

The V call is TRBV6-6, the J call TRBJ1-5, with D unclear. CDR3 size: 14 residues. In germline, CDR1 is MNHNY, CDR2 SVGAGI (reference sequence). V was shortened by 5 bases and J by 3 bases, with 11 bases between the two germline ends. The CDR3 region is CASSTAGFNQPQHF. The CDR3, as DNA: TGTGCCAGCAGTACCGCAGGTTTCAATCAGCCCCAGCATTTT.

This clonotype showed up many times. The chain is built from TRBV7-8 and TRBJ2-7, with 8 bases fitting TRBD2. The CDR3 totals 14 residues. The junction had 9 bases not matched to a gene; V was cut back by 5 bases and J by 6 bases. Germline V gene data show CDR1 as SGHVS and CDR2 as FQNEAQ. The CDR3 sequence is CASSSSGSFVEQYF. DNA for the CDR3: TGTGCCAGCAGCAGCAGCGGGAGTTTTGTCGAGCAGTACTTC.

The chain is built from TRBV4-3 and TRBJ1-2, with a tentative D call TRBD1 (5 bases). Germline V gene sequence: CDR1 LGHNA, CDR2 YSLEER. The CDR3 runs to 16 residues. With 1 base removed from V and 3 bases from J, the gap between germline ends came to 15 bases. The CDR3 reads CASSQGQPSGDYGYTF. In nucleotides, the CDR3 is TGCGCCAGCAGCCAAGGACAGCCATCGGGGGACTATGGCTACACCTTC.

The table lists this clonotype with a few counts. The chain employs TRBV7-9 and TRBJ1-2; no clear D. The germline V gene encodes CDR1 SEHNR and CDR2 FQNEAQ (reference sequence). There are 14 residues in the CDR3. The V end lost 10 bases, the J end lost 5 bases, and 20 bases lay between the germline ends. DNA for the CDR3: TGTGCCAAATCCGAGGTCCCCTTCGGGTATGGCTACACCTTC. The encoded protein is CAKSEVPFGYGYTF.

This clonotype appeared a single time. This rearrangement joins TRBV2 to TRBJ2-1, with 9 bases that match TRBD2. CDR3 length: 15 residues. Germline CDR1 reads SNHLY; CDR2 reads FYNNEI. Trimming at V came to 6 bases and at J to 4 bases, leaving 7 bases not matched to a gene. CDR3 sequence: CASRISGSEYNEQFF. The CDR3 coding sequence is TGTGCCAGCAGAATTAGCGGGAGTGAGTACAATGAGCAGTTCTTC.

Points on this clonotype: One base away lies a much larger clone, so this may be a sequencing read error. The chain combines TRBV7-2 with TRBJ1-2; possible D gene TRBD1, 5 bases. This CDR3 is built from 16 residues. Germline-derived CDR1 and CDR2 are SGHTA and FQGNSA. The CDR3 region is CASTLHASQGTYGCTF. As DNA, the CDR3 is TGTGCCAGCACCCTTCACGCTTCCCAGGGTACCTATGGCTGCACCTTC.

This clonotype was seen a handful of times. The CDR3 sequence: CASLEGTLGTQYF. For the CDR3, the DNA is TGTGCCAGCCTCGAGGGGACTCTGGGGACCCAGTACTTC. The rearrangement joins TRBV10-3 to TRBJ2-5; D is possibly TRBD2 (6 bases). V gave up 10 bases and J gave up 7 bases, with 19 bases separating them. Per germline, CDR1 ENHRY and CDR2 SYGVKD. This CDR3 is built from 13 residues.

This clonotype was recorded at least ten times. The chain combines TRBV20-1 with TRBJ1-5; TRBD1 matches 8 bases. The CDR3 is made up of 16 amino acids. V gave up 3 bases and J gave up 1 base; unmatched junction bases: 8. CDR1 and CDR2 (germline): DFQATT, SNEGSKA (reference sequence). The CDR3 spells CSASSVDRGSNQPQHF. The DNA of the CDR3 is TGCAGTGCTAGCTCCGTAGACAGGGGCAGCAATCAGCCCCAGCATTTT.

The genes are TRBV15 and TRBJ2-5; D assignment may be TRBD1 or TRBD2 (5 bases each). Trimming took off 5 bases at V and 4 bases at J, with 11 bases between the two ends. The CDR3 is made up of 13 amino acids. Germline lookup yields CDR1 LNHNV and CDR2 YYDKDF (reference sequence). CDR3 sequence reads: CATSPGDRETQYF. The CDR3 nucleotides read TGTGCCACCAGCCCTGGGGACCGAGAGACCCAGTACTTC.

The V call is TRBV4-1, the J call TRBJ1-5; maybe TRBD1 (5 bases). CDR1 is MGHRA and CDR2 is YSYEKL in the germline V gene. Trimming stripped 1 base from V and 0 bases from J, with 10 bases between. This CDR3 spans 16 amino acids. The CDR3 loop is CASSQVGGYSNQPQHF. CDR3 DNA sequence: TGCGCCAGCAGCCAAGTTGGGGGATATAGCAATCAGCCCCAGCATTTT.

A remark on this clonotype: The CDR3 does not close with the conserved phenylalanine or tryptophan, likely indicating a read error. The limits of the CDR3 on the DNA are not certain, so only TCRdb's listed CDR3 is given. The gene calls are TRBV25-1 and TRBJ1-2; whether TRBD1, the table's D call, matches the DNA was not checked. Germline loops: CDR1 MGHDK, CDR2 SYGVNS. The CDR3 numbers 10 amino acids, ends counted. The CDR3 sequence: CASSPRDGTY.

This clonotype was seen only once. The chain uses TRBV29-1 and TRBJ2-7; 15 positions match TRBD2. Germline V gives CDR1 SQVTM, CDR2 ANQGSEA. This CDR3 has 13 amino acids. V was clipped by 8 bases and J by 6 bases; unmatched bases: 5. The CDR3 region has the DNA TGCAGCATCGGGACTAGCGGGAGGCCCGAGCAGTACTTC. Its translation is CSIGTSGRPEQYF.

This clonotype has a count of ten or more. The rearrangement uses TRBV11-2 and TRBJ2-5, with D hard to call. The CDR3 extends over 14 amino acids. Per germline, CDR1 SGHAT and CDR2 FQNNGV. V was cut by 2 bases and J by 4 bases, with 11 bases left in between. DNA for the CDR3: TGTGCCAGCAGCTTATATCTGGCCTCAGAGACCCAGTACTTC. This translates into CASSLYLASETQYF.

This clonotype has a count of ten or more. This chain connects TRBV29-1 to TRBJ1-2; 7 nucleotides align to TRBD1. The CDR3 is 13 amino acids. Germline V gene data show CDR1 as SQVTM and CDR2 as ANQGSEA. Germline trimming cut 8 bases from V and 2 bases from J; bases unmatched to any gene: 8. The CDR3 region has the DNA TGCAGCATACCCACAGGGGACAACTATGGCTACACCTTC. Translated, it gives CSIPTGDNYGYTF.

The CDR3 sequence: CASSPGQGGNEQYF. CDR3 DNA sequence: TGTGCCAGCTCACCGGGACAGGGAGGGAACGAGCAGTACTTC. The chain joins TRBV18 to TRBJ2-7; TRBD1 matches at 9 bases. CDR1 and CDR2 from the germline V gene are KGHSH and LQKENI. The CDR3 length is 14 residues. The trim removed 3 bases at V and 5 bases at J, leaving 5 bases unmatched.

V is TRBV11-2 and J is TRBJ1-6; D not certain. CDR3 length equals 14 residues. Trimming pared 3 bases from V and 7 bases from J, leaving 10 bases between. CDR1 is SGHAT and CDR2 is FQNNGV in the germline V gene. The CDR3 loop reads CASSFQDANSPLHF. In nucleotides, the CDR3 is TGTGCCAGCAGCTTCCAGGACGCAAATTCACCCCTCCACTTT.

This clonotype has ten or more counts. This sequence joins TRBV7-9 and TRBJ2-5, with 7 bases lining up with TRBD1. Unmatched junction bases numbered 14, after V lost 4 bases and J lost 0 bases. Looked up from germline, CDR1 is SEHNR and CDR2 is FQNEAQ (reference sequence). This CDR3 spans 18 amino acids. CDR3 residues: CASSSSLGQAIYQETQYF. Here the CDR3 DNA reads TGTGCCAGCAGCTCCAGCCTAGGACAGGCGATTTACCAAGAGACCCAGTACTTC.

The CDR3 is CSATTGYEQYF. CDR3 DNA: TGCAGTGCCACGACAGGGTACGAGCAGTACTTC. The V gene is TRBV20-1, the J gene TRBJ2-7, with 7 positions matching TRBD1. With 6 bases clipped from V and 4 bases from J, the junction kept 3 bases outside the gene matches. Germline V gene data show CDR1 as DFQATT and CDR2 as SNEGSKA (reference sequence). The CDR3 has 11 residues.

The table lists this clonotype with a few counts. V gene TRBV9 combines with J gene TRBJ1-2, with 9 bases lining up with TRBD1. J gave up 8 bases and V 7 bases, and 15 bases lay outside the gene matches. This CDR3 region has 15 residues. In germline, CDR1 is SGDLS, CDR2 YYNGEE. The CDR3 nucleotides read TGTGCCAGCTCACCACCGGGACAGGGTAGAGGAGGCTACACCTTC. Its translation: CASSPPGQGRGGYTF.

This chain connects TRBV30 to TRBJ1-5, with a possible D match to TRBD1 (5 bases). Trimming took off 0 bases at V and 11 bases at J, with 14 bases between the two ends. The length of the CDR3 is 13 residues. Germline V gives CDR1 GTSNPN, CDR2 SVGIG (reference sequence). CDR3 residues: CAWSVGTAVSQHF. As DNA, the CDR3 is TGTGCCTGGAGTGTGGGGACTGCAGTGTCCCAGCATTTT.

This clonotype was detected only once. The CDR3 does not end in the conserved phenylalanine or tryptophan, so this is likely a read error. The limits of the CDR3 on the DNA are not certain, so only TCRdb's listed CDR3 is given. V and J are TRBV7-2 and TRBJ1-6. The CDR3 region is 8 residues in length, termini included. Germline assignment: CDR1 SGHTA and CDR2 FQGNSA. The CDR3 here is CASSLDTP.

This clonotype was recorded at least ten times. CDR3 region: CSGTDDGYGYTF. CDR3 bases: TGCAGCGGGACAGACGATGGGTATGGCTACACCTTC. The V and J genes are TRBV29-1 and TRBJ1-2; TRBD1 might be the D (6 bases). Germline V gene data show CDR1 as SQVTM and CDR2 as ANQGSEA. This CDR3 spans 12 amino acids. Trimming removed 7 bases from V and 5 bases from J, with 14 bases in between.

At least ten counts were recorded for this clonotype. The gene calls are TRBV2 and TRBJ2-5; D perhaps matches TRBD1 (6 bases). Trimming cost V 4 bases and J 1 base, with 10 bases left between them. The CDR3 sequence is 14 residues long. Germline V lookup: CDR1 SNHLY, CDR2 FYNNEI. The CDR3 sequence: CASSGYRAQETQYF. The CDR3 bases are TGTGCCAGCAGTGGGTACAGGGCCCAAGAGACCCAGTACTTC. Full variable domain (missing parts from reference TRBV2 and TRBJ2-5): EPEVTQTPSHQVTQMGQEVILRCVPISNHLYFYWYRQILGQKVEFLVSFYNNEISEKSEIFDDQFSVERPDGSNFTLKIRSTKLEDSAMYFCASSGYRAQETQYFGPGTRLLVL.